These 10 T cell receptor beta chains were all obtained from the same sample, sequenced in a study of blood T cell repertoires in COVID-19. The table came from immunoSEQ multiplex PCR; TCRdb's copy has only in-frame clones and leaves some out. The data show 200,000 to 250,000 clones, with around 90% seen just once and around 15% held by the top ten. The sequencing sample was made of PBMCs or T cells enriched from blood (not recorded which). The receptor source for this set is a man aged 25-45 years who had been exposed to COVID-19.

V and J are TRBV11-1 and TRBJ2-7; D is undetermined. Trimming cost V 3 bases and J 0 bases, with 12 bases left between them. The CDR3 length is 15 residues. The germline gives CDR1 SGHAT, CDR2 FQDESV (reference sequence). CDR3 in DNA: TGTGCCAGCAGCTTGACTGACGCCAGCTCCTACGAGCAGTACTTC. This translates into CASSLTDASSYEQYF.

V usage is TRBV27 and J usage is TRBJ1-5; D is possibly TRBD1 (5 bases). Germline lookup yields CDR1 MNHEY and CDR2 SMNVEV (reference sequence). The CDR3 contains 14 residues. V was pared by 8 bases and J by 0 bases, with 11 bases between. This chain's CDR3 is CASARTYSNQPQHF. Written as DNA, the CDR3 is TGTGCCAGCGCTAGGACATATAGCAATCAGCCCCAGCATTTT.

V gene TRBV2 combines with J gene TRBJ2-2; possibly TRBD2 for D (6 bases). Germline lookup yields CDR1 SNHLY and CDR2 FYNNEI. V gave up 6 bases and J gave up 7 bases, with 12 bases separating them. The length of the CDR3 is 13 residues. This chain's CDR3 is CASREGGVGELFF. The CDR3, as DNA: TGTGCCAGCAGGGAGGGAGGAGTCGGGGAGCTGTTTTTT.

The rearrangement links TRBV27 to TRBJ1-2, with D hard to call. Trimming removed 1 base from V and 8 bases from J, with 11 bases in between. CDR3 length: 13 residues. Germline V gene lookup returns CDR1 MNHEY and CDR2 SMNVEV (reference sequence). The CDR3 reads CASSLWGDGGYTF. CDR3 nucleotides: TGTGCCAGCAGTTTATGGGGAGACGGAGGCTACACCTTC.

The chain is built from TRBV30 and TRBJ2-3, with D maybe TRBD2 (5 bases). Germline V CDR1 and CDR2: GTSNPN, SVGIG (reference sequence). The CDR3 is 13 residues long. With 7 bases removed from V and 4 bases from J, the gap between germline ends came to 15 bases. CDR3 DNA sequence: TGTGCCTCGGGTGTGGGAGTCCCAGATACGCAGTATTTT. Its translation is CASGVGVPDTQYF.

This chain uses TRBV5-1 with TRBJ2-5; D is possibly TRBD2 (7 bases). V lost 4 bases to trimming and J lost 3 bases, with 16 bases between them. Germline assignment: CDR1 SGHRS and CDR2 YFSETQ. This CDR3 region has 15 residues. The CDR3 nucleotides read TGCGCCAGCAGCAGGAGGGGGGGGCTTGAAGAGACCCAGTACTTC. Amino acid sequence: CASSRRGGLEETQYF.

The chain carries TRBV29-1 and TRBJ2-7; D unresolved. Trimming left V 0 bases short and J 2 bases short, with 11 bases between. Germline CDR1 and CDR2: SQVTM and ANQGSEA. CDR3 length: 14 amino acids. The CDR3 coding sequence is TGCAGCGTTGAAGAGCCTCAGGCCCCCTACGAGCAGTACTTC. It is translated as CSVEEPQAPYEQYF.

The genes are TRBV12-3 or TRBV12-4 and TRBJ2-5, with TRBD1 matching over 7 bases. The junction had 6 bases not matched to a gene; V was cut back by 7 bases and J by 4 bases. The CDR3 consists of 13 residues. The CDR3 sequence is CASTLPGGETQYF. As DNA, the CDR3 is TGTGCCAGCACCCTCCCAGGGGGAGAGACCCAGTACTTC.

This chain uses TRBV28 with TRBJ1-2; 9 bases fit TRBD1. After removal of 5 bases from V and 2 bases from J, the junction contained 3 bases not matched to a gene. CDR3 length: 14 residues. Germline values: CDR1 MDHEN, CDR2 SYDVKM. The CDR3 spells CASSQGQGNYGYTF. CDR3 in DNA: TGTGCCAGCAGTCAGGGACAGGGCAACTATGGCTACACCTTC.

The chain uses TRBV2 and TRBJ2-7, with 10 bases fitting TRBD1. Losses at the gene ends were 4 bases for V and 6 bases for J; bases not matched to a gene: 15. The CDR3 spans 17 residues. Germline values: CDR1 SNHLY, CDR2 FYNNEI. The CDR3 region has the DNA TGTGCCAGCAGTGCTATCTTCGGCCGGGACAGGGGACCCGAGCAGTACTTC. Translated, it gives CASSAIFGRDRGPEQYF. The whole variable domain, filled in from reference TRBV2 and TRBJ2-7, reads EPEVTQTPSHQVTQMGQEVILRCVPISNHLYFYWYRQILGQKVEFLVSFYNNEISEKSEIFDDQFSVERPDGSNFTLKIRSTKLEDSAMYFCASSAIFGRDRGPEQYFGPGTRLTVT.